These 19 T cell receptor beta chains originate from one sample sequenced in a study of PD-L1 blockade in urothelial cancer. Generated by immunoSEQ multiplex PCR, the TCRdb table keeps only in-frame clones and is missing some. The sample holds 48,000 or so clones, around 80% seen once. The time point denotes: peripheral blood 6 weeks after treatment start. The sequences come from PBMCs, collected around atezolizumab (anti-PD-L1) treatment. The receptor source for this set is a man between 65 and 79 years old with urothelial cancer.

The chain has TRBV19 and TRBJ1-1, with 8 bases aligning to TRBD1. Trimming took 6 bases from V and 1 from J; bases not matched to a gene: 7. The CDR3 totals 15 residues. Germline CDR1 and CDR2: LNHDA and SQIVND (reference sequence). The CDR3 DNA reads as TGTGCCAGTAGCCATCAGGGGGCGAGGAACACTGAAGCTTTCTTT. Its protein is CASSHQGARNTEAFF.

In its sample, this clone is medium-sized (0.01 to 0.1%). The rearrangement uses TRBV20-1 and TRBJ2-7; D gene uncertain. Germline CDR1 and CDR2: DFQATT and SNEGSKA (reference sequence). V gave up 2 bases and J gave up 6 bases, with 5 bases separating them. The CDR3 covers 10 residues. The CDR3 bases are TGCAGTGCTAGAAGCGTCGAGCAGTACTTC. Protein: CSARSVEQYF.

This chain connects TRBV27 to TRBJ2-3; 9 bases are shared with TRBD1. CDR1 is MNHEY and CDR2 is SMNVEV in the germline V gene (reference sequence). The V gene end was trimmed by 4 bases and the J gene end by 7 bases; junction bases not matched to a gene: 3. The CDR3 has 13 residues. The CDR3, as DNA: TGTGCCAGCAGTTCTGGACAGGGGTATACGCAGTATTTT. Translation: CASSSGQGYTQYF.

In nucleotides, the CDR3 is TGTGCCTGGAGTAGGGACAGGGAAAAACTGTTTTTT. As protein: CAWSRDREKLFF. The genes are TRBV30 and TRBJ1-4; TRBD1 agrees at 8 bases. Germline V gene data show CDR1 as GTSNPN and CDR2 as SVGIG (reference sequence). V gave up 2 bases and J gave up 8 bases; unmatched junction bases: 1. The CDR3 consists of 12 residues.

This clone was detected once. The chain carries TRBV5-5 and TRBJ2-1; TRBD2 aligns across 13 bases. With 0 bases clipped from V and 5 bases from J, the junction kept 2 bases outside the gene matches. CDR1 SGHKS and CDR2 YYEKEE come from the germline V gene (reference sequence). This CDR3 is 16 amino acids long. The CDR3 DNA reads as TGTGCCAGCAGCTTGGTACTAGCGGGAGGGAACAATGAGCAGTTCTTC. Translating it yields CASSLVLAGGNNEQFF.

This rearrangement joins TRBV30 to TRBJ1-4; 11 bases are a match to TRBD1. This CDR3 region has 13 residues. CDR1 is GTSNPN, CDR2 SVGIG, per germline (reference sequence). Trimming cost V 5 bases and J 6 bases; bases outside gene matches: 2. The CDR3 loop reads CAWGTGGHEKLFF. The CDR3 coding sequence is TGTGCCTGGGGGACAGGGGGACATGAAAAACTGTTTTTT.

This clone has just one count. The chain couples TRBV5-8 to TRBJ2-5; maybe TRBD2 (5 bases). Germline V gives CDR1 SGHTS, CDR2 YDEGEE. V lost 5 bases to trimming and J lost 6 bases, with 14 bases between them. The CDR3 covers 13 residues. In DNA, the CDR3 is TGTGCCAGCAGTCCGAGGAACGGGAAGACCCAGTACTTC. Its translation: CASSPRNGKTQYF.

The V and J genes are TRBV27 and TRBJ2-5; D perhaps matches TRBD2 (6 bases). Germline CDR1 and CDR2: MNHEY and SMNVEV (reference sequence). Deletions cut 6 bases from V and 4 bases from J, with 18 bases between. The CDR3 extends over 15 amino acids. CDR3 sequence reads: CASRRAGGPPETQYF. The CDR3, as DNA: TGTGCCAGCAGGAGAGCGGGCGGCCCCCCAGAGACCCAGTACTTC.

The chain carries TRBV2 and TRBJ1-1; D might be TRBD1 (5 bases). The length of the CDR3 is 15 residues. Trimming removed 4 bases at V and 1 base at J, with 13 bases between. CDR1 is SNHLY and CDR2 is FYNNEI in the germline V gene. The CDR3 reads CASSAHGATNTEAFF. The DNA for the CDR3 is TGTGCCAGCAGTGCACATGGGGCGACGAACACTGAAGCTTTCTTT.

The gene calls are TRBV5-4 and TRBJ2-7, with a weak D call TRBD2 (6 bases). Trimming stripped 2 bases from V and 3 bases from J, with 18 bases between. Germline assignment: CDR1 SGHNT and CDR2 YYREEE (reference sequence). CDR3 size: 16 residues. For the CDR3, the DNA is TGTGCCAGCAGCTTCGGCGGGGCACCGACGTTCTACGAGCAGTACTTC. Protein sequence: CASSFGGAPTFYEQYF.

The chain links TRBV18 to TRBJ1-5; possibly TRBD1 for D (5 bases). This CDR3 has 17 amino acids. Between the trimmed V and J ends, which lost 6 bases and 0 bases, there was a span of 18 bases. Germline V gene lookup returns CDR1 KGHSH and CDR2 LQKENI. Written as DNA, the CDR3 is TGTGCCAGCTCGCCGGGGGGAGGGCAGAATAGCAATCAGCCCCAGCATTTT. The encoded protein is CASSPGGGQNSNQPQHF.

This chain links TRBV30 with TRBJ2-3; 7 bases are shared with TRBD2. After removal of 2 bases from V and 4 bases from J, the junction contained 3 bases not matched to a gene. From germline, CDR1 is GTSNPN and CDR2 SVGIG (reference sequence). The CDR3 length is 13 residues. The CDR3 spells CAWSPAGADTQYF. DNA of the CDR3: TGTGCCTGGAGTCCGGCGGGGGCAGATACGCAGTATTTT.

V gene TRBV18 combines with J gene TRBJ1-5; D gene unclear. V was clipped by 5 bases and J by 3 bases, with 11 bases between them. The CDR3 consists of 14 residues. Germline V CDR1 and CDR2: KGHSH, LQKENI. The chain's CDR3 is CASSSDGVNQPQHF. The DNA for the CDR3 is TGTGCCAGCTCATCCGACGGGGTCAATCAGCCCCAGCATTTT. Combining the CDR3 with reference TRBV18 and TRBJ1-5 gives the whole variable domain NAGVMQNPRHLVRRRGQEARLRCSPMKGHSHVYWYRQLPEEGLKFMVYLQKENIIDESGMPKERFSAEFPKEGPSILRIQQVVRGDSAAYFCASSSDGVNQPQHFGDGTRLSIL.

This clone has only one observation. The rearrangement joins TRBV12-5 to TRBJ2-3, with 10 bases that match TRBD2. Germline lookup yields CDR1 LGHNT and CDR2 FRNRAP. This CDR3 is 15 amino acids long. Trimming cost V 5 bases and J 2 bases; bases outside gene matches: 4. CDR3 nucleotide sequence: TGTGCTAGTGGTCAGGGACTAGCGTACACAGATACGCAGTATTTT. It is translated as CASGQGLAYTDTQYF. The full variable domain, rest sourced from reference TRBV12-5 and TRBJ2-3, is DARVTQTPRHKVTEMGQEVTMRCQPILGHNTVFWYRQTMMQGLELLAYFRNRAPLDDSGMPKDRFSAEMPDATLATLKIQPSEPRDSAVYFCASGQGLAYTDTQYFGPGTRLTVL.

The chain employs TRBV5-1 and TRBJ2-7, with 11 bases lining up with TRBD2. The trim removed 5 bases at V and 5 bases at J, leaving 9 bases unmatched. Germline V lookup: CDR1 SGHRS, CDR2 YFSETQ. The CDR3 contains 15 residues. CDR3 protein: CASSRLAGGVDEQYF. The CDR3 bases are TGCGCCAGCAGTCGTCTAGCGGGAGGTGTAGACGAGCAGTACTTC.

V usage is TRBV28 and J usage is TRBJ2-2, with 9 bases matching TRBD1. This CDR3 has 16 residues. Germline CDR1 MDHEN, CDR2 SYDVKM. V was pared by 6 bases and J by 4 bases, with 9 bases of the junction left unmatched. CDR3 sequence: CASSSGTGYGTGELFF. In nucleotides, the CDR3 is TGTGCCAGCAGCTCCGGGACAGGGTATGGCACCGGGGAGCTGTTTTTT.

The chain couples TRBV30 to TRBJ1-3; D perhaps matches TRBD1 (6 bases). This CDR3 contains 14 residues. V was cut by 2 bases and J by 2 bases, with 10 bases left in between. Germline V lookup: CDR1 GTSNPN, CDR2 SVGIG (reference sequence). The CDR3 protein is CAWSIKGAGNTIYF. CDR3 sequence (DNA): TGTGCCTGGAGTATTAAGGGGGCTGGAAACACCATATATTTT.

The chain recombines TRBV5-1 with TRBJ1-1; maybe TRBD1 (6 bases). Per the germline V gene, CDR1 is SGHRS and CDR2 is YFSETQ. Trimming took 2 bases from V and 3 from J, leaving 11 bases between them. The CDR3 consists of 14 residues. The CDR3 sequence: CASSFAQGDTEAFF. The CDR3 region has the DNA TGCGCCAGCAGCTTCGCACAGGGAGACACTGAAGCTTTCTTT.

This chain uses TRBV9 with TRBJ2-1, with 10 bases that match TRBD1. CDR1 and CDR2 from the germline V gene are SGDLS and YYNGEE. The CDR3 covers 16 residues. V was pared by 0 bases and J by 4 bases, with 4 bases of the junction left unmatched. CDR3 nucleotides: TGTGCCAGCAGCGTAGACGGGACAGGGGTTTACAATGAGCAGTTCTTC. Protein: CASSVDGTGVYNEQFF.